These 17 T cell receptor beta chains were all obtained from the same sample, sequenced in a study of blood T cell repertoires in COVID-19. Clones were sequenced by immunoSEQ multiplex PCR, and TCRdb holds only the in-frame ones, with some missing. The data hold 200,000 to 250,000 clones, with over 80% observed a single time. The sequenced material came from PBMCs or T cells enriched from blood (not recorded which). Receptors were obtained from a woman in her thirties with acute COVID-19.

V is TRBV18 and J is TRBJ1-1; TRBD1 agrees at 11 bases. From germline, CDR1 is KGHSH and CDR2 LQKENI. Trimming took 3 bases from V and 0 from J; bases not matched to a gene: 0. The CDR3 loop spans 15 amino acids. CDR3 amino acids: CASSPDRGLNTEAFF. As DNA, the CDR3 is TGTGCCAGCTCACCGGACAGGGGGCTGAACACTGAAGCTTTCTTT.

This clone showed up just a few times. The chain recombines TRBV19 with TRBJ2-2, with D perhaps TRBD1 (6 bases). The V gene lost 5 bases and the J gene lost 2 bases, with 30 bases spanning the gap. Germline lookup yields CDR1 LNHDA and CDR2 SQIVND (reference sequence). This CDR3 contains 21 residues. DNA for the CDR3: TGTGCCAGTAGTCCGGGCCCGACAGGACATCCCGCTATAGACAACACCGGGGAGCTGTTTTTT. It translates to CASSPGPTGHPAIDNTGELFF.

J is TRBJ1-5 and V is TRBV5-8; the D gene is possibly TRBD1 (6 bases). The V and J ends lost 1 base and 0 bases respectively, with 8 bases between them. Germline V gives CDR1 SGHTS, CDR2 YDEGEE. This CDR3 has 15 residues. The CDR3 region is CASSLQGFSNQPQHF. DNA for the CDR3: TGTGCCAGCAGCTTGCAGGGGTTTAGCAATCAGCCCCAGCATTTT.

The V gene is TRBV5-8, the J gene TRBJ1-2, with D unresolved. V was pared by 4 bases and J by 1 base, with 5 bases between. The V gene's germline CDR1 is SGHTS and CDR2 YDEGEE. The CDR3 is 12 amino acids. Written as DNA, the CDR3 is TGTGCCAGCAGCCCACATAACTATGGCTACACCTTC. Translating it yields CASSPHNYGYTF.

The chain is built from TRBV5-1 and TRBJ1-1, with a possible D match to TRBD1 (5 bases). V was pared by 0 bases and J by 5 bases, with 11 bases between. CDR3 length: 14 residues. Germline V gene data show CDR1 as SGHRS and CDR2 as YFSETQ. The CDR3 region has the DNA TGCGCCAGCAGCTTGGCCCGGGGGAATACTGAAGCTTTCTTT. Translated, it gives CASSLARGNTEAFF.

V usage is TRBV28 and J usage is TRBJ2-2, with 8 bases aligning to TRBD1. The CDR3 sequence is 16 residues long. The germline V gene encodes CDR1 MDHEN and CDR2 SYDVKM. V shed 3 bases, J shed 3 bases, and the junction held 6 bases outside the gene matches. The CDR3 is CASSFRGPGHTGELFF. CDR3 in DNA: TGTGCCAGCAGTTTCAGGGGGCCAGGACACACCGGGGAGCTGTTTTTT.

This clone was counted at least ten times. The J gene is TRBJ1-6, the V gene TRBV6-2 or TRBV6-3, with 8 nucleotides matching TRBD1. Germline V gene sequence: CDR1 MNHEY, CDR2 SVGEGT. V was clipped by 6 bases and J by 7 bases; unmatched bases: 5. The CDR3 spans 14 residues. In DNA, the CDR3 is TGTGCCAGCAGCCCCCGGACAGGGAATTCACCCCTCCACTTT. This encodes CASSPRTGNSPLHF.

This CDR3 reads CASSVGEGSEQYF. The DNA of the CDR3 is TGTGCCAGCAGCGTAGGGGAGGGCTCCGAGCAGTACTTC. This chain connects TRBV9 to TRBJ2-7, with TRBD2 identical over 7 bases. The CDR3 is 13 amino acids. Looked up from germline, CDR1 is SGDLS and CDR2 is YYNGEE. V lost 0 bases, J lost 6 bases, and 3 bases stayed unmatched.

The chain is built from TRBV18 and TRBJ2-1, with 9 nucleotides matching TRBD2. Germline CDR1 KGHSH, CDR2 LQKENI. This CDR3 region has 15 residues. V was clipped by 3 bases and J by 8 bases; unmatched bases: 8. The CDR3 nucleotides read TGTGCCAGCTCACCGGCGGGGGGGCCCAGATATGAGCAGTTCTTC. The encoded protein is CASSPAGGPRYEQFF.

This chain links TRBV5-1 with TRBJ1-2; D might be TRBD1 (6 bases). This CDR3 is built from 15 residues. Trimming pared 4 bases from V and 7 bases from J, leaving 20 bases between. Per the germline V gene, CDR1 is SGHRS and CDR2 is YFSETQ. In nucleotides, the CDR3 is TGCGCCAGCAGCGAGACAGGCATCCTGGGTGGTGGCTACACCTTC. The encoded protein is CASSETGILGGGYTF.

This rearrangement joins TRBV12-3 or TRBV12-4 to TRBJ1-1, with 10 positions matching TRBD1. This CDR3 has 13 residues. J lost 6 bases, V lost 7 bases, and 5 bases had no gene match. The CDR3 DNA is TGTGCCAGCACCTGGGACAGGGGCCCTGAAGCTTTCTTT. Protein product: CASTWDRGPEAFF.

This clone appeared a few times. V usage is TRBV23-1 and J usage is TRBJ2-7; 7 nucleotides line up with TRBD1. TRBV23-1 carries the ORF label, with uncertain function. The CDR3 spans 13 residues. The trim removed 7 bases at V and 3 bases at J, leaving 6 bases unmatched. The CDR3 DNA reads TGCGCCAGCAATACTAACAGGGGCTACGAGCAGTACTTC. Residues: CASNTNRGYEQYF.

The chain recombines TRBV19 with TRBJ1-6, with D possibly TRBD1 on 6 matching bases. The germline V gene encodes CDR1 LNHDA and CDR2 SQIVND (reference sequence). Trimming took off 1 base at V and 0 bases at J, with 13 bases between the two ends. The CDR3 is 18 residues long. The CDR3 DNA reads TGTGCCAGTAGTATAGGACAGGACGAAAGCTCCTATAATTCACCCCTCCACTTT. Translated, it gives CASSIGQDESSYNSPLHF. Using reference TRBV19 and TRBJ1-6 for the parts outside the CDR3, the full variable domain is DGGITQSPKYLFRKEGQNVTLSCEQNLNHDAMYWYRQDPGQGLRLIYYSQIVNDFQKGDIAEGYSVSREKKESFPLTVTSAQKNPTAFYLCASSIGQDESSYNSPLHFGNGTRLTVT.

The gene calls are TRBV7-9 and TRBJ1-1; D possibly corresponds to TRBD1 (6 bases). CDR1 is SEHNR, CDR2 FQNEAQ, per germline (reference sequence). This CDR3 comprises 15 residues. The V gene lost 5 bases and the J gene lost 4 bases, with 17 bases spanning the gap. The CDR3 sequence: CASSPREGETTEAFF. The DNA for the CDR3 is TGTGCCAGCAGCCCCCGAGAGGGGGAGACCACTGAAGCTTTCTTT.

V gene TRBV6-5 combines with J gene TRBJ1-2; 9 nucleotides line up with TRBD1. This CDR3 region has 14 residues. V gave up 6 bases and J gave up 4 bases; unmatched junction bases: 6. Germline V gene sequence: CDR1 MNHEY, CDR2 SVGAGI. This CDR3 is CASSDGQGTYGYTF. In DNA form, the CDR3 reads TGTGCCAGCAGCGACGGACAGGGGACCTATGGCTACACCTTC.

V and J are TRBV7-8 and TRBJ2-3; 7 positions match TRBD1. The V segment lost 5 bases and the J segment 9 bases; nucleotides outside the gene matches: 17. The CDR3 totals 16 residues. Germline lookup yields CDR1 SGHVS and CDR2 FQNEAQ. This CDR3 is CASSKPGQPTEGTQYF. As DNA, the CDR3 is TGTGCCAGCAGCAAACCGGGACAGCCCACAGAGGGGACGCAGTATTTT.

This chain joins TRBV4-1 and TRBJ2-7, with 8 bases matching TRBD2. CDR3 length: 17 residues. CDR1 MGHRA and CDR2 YSYEKL come from the germline V gene. The trim removed 2 bases at V and 4 bases at J, leaving 13 bases unmatched. The DNA of the CDR3 is TGCGCCAGCAGCCAATTCGGGGGGGGGCTCAGGGTTTACGAGCAGTACTTC. This sequence encodes CASSQFGGGLRVYEQYF.